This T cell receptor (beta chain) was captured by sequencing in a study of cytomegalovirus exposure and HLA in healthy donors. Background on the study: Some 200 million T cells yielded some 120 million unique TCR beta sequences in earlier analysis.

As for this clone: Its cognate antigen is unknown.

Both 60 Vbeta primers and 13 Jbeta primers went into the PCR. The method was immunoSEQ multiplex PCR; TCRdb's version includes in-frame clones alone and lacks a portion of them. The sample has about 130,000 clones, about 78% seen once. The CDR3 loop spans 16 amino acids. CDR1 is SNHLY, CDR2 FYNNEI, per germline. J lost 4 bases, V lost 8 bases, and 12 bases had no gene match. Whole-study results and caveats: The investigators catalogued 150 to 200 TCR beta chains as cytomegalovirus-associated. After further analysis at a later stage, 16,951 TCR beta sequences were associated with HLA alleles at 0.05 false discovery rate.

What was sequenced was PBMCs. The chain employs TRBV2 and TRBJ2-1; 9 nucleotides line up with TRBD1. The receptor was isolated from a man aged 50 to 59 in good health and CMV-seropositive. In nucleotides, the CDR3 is TGTGCCAGCGCCACCGCACAGGGGGCGCGTTACAATGAGCAGTTCTTC. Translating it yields CASATAQGARYNEQFF.